This T cell receptor beta chain is from a study of blood T cell repertoires in COVID-19. The wider study: COVID-19 samples collected from the United States, Italy and Spain covered acute and convalescent phases. In each case, the material was cDNA or gDNA derived from T cells, B-cell-depleted T cells, or PBMCs.

In the authors' workflow: By means of reference gene primer amplification, nucleated cell counts were estimated. Here immunoSEQ multiplex PCR was the method, and the copy in TCRdb shows in-frame clones only, minus some. That table furnishes V, J and clone size, whereas the DNA furnished D and trimming. The top ten clones hold roughly 5.5% of a sample with 250,000 or so clones, 75% to 85% of them seen once. The germline V gene encodes CDR1 MDHEN and CDR2 SYDVKM. Trimming removed 7 bases at V and 7 bases at J, with 14 bases between. The CDR3 has 13 residues. Sequenced: peripheral blood. The clonotype comes from a human donor in a cohort sampled during active COVID-19. The V and J genes are TRBV28 and TRBJ2-1, with D perhaps matching TRBD2 (5 bases). The CDR3 bases are TGTGCCAGCACCACGGGAAACGGGAATGAGCAGTTCTTC. Translated, it gives CASTTGNGNEQFF.